The 20 T cell receptor beta chains given below trace back to one sample, sequenced in a study of shared clonotypes between healthy human individuals (dated by TCRdb to the early 2020s). The method behind the library was the immunoSEQ multiplex PCR assay. TCRdb took this table from immuneACCESS and kept in-frame rearrangements with V and J called. Such tables lack part of the clones; where checked against another copy, unresolved V genes explain under half of the gap, and the rest is unexplained. The sample contains about a million clones, 70% to 85% of them found a single time. The ten largest clones capture 0.89% of the sample. Sample: memory CD4+ T cells from PBMCs. This specimen's cell subset or site label, per the study, means: CD45RA-negative fraction. These receptors came from a man between 18 and 29 years old in good health. Some clones in this sample may be carry-over from other donors' samples.

The chain is built from TRBV7-3 and TRBJ1-1, with unresolved D. V gave up 1 base and J gave up 7 bases, with 13 bases separating them. The germline V gene has CDR1 SGHTA and CDR2 FQGTGA. The CDR3 spans 14 residues. CDR3 sequence: CASSLKGLTDEAFF. The CDR3 coding sequence is TGTGCCAGCAGCTTAAAAGGCCTAACGGATGAAGCTTTCTTT.

J is TRBJ2-7 and V is TRBV9, with D possibly being TRBD1 (6 bases). With 0 bases removed from V and 2 bases from J, the gap between germline ends came to 15 bases. The CDR3 extends over 16 amino acids. Germline V gene lookup returns CDR1 SGDLS and CDR2 YYNGEE. The CDR3, as DNA: TGTGCCAGCAGCGTAGGTCTGGGGGCAAGGACCTACGAGCAGTACTTC. This sequence encodes CASSVGLGARTYEQYF. Supplemented by reference TRBV9 and TRBJ2-7, the full variable domain reads DSGVTQTPKHLITATGQRVTLRCSPRSGDLSVYWYQQSLDQGLQFLIQYYNGEERAKGNILERFSAQQFPDLHSELNLSSLELGDSALYFCASSVGLGARTYEQYFGPGTRLTVT.

V and J are TRBV18 and TRBJ2-3; D is perhaps TRBD2 (6 bases). The CDR3 has 16 amino acids. Germline V lookup: CDR1 KGHSH, CDR2 LQKENI. Trimming removed 3 bases from V and 3 bases from J, with 16 bases in between. In DNA, the CDR3 is TGTGCCAGCTCACCCTTAGGAGGGCTTGGGACAGATACGCAGTATTTT. Protein: CASSPLGGLGTDTQYF.

The chain employs TRBV18 and TRBJ2-7, with D perhaps assigned TRBD1 or TRBD2 (7 bases each). This CDR3 is built from 16 residues. V lost 4 bases to trimming and J lost 1 base, with 17 bases between them. From germline, CDR1 is KGHSH and CDR2 LQKENI. DNA of the CDR3: TGTGCCAGCTCACGTCAGGGGGGGCGGGTTTCCTACGAGCAGTACTTC. Protein: CASSRQGGRVSYEQYF.

In this sample, this clone turned up a few times. The same CDR3 also results from other DNA sequences found in this sample. This chain connects TRBV11-2 to TRBJ1-2; tentative D call: TRBD1 (6 bases). The CDR3 length is 12 residues. The germline V gene has CDR1 SGHAT and CDR2 FQNNGV. The V end lost 4 bases, the J end lost 8 bases, and 11 bases lay between the germline ends. The CDR3 DNA follows: TGTGCCAGCAGCTGGGCAGGGGACGGCTACACCTTC. This codes for CASSWAGDGYTF.

This clone has just one count. Other DNA sequences in this sample translate to the same CDR3. This chain links TRBV18 with TRBJ1-1, with D possibly matching TRBD1 (6 bases). CDR1 and CDR2 from the germline V gene are KGHSH and LQKENI. Trimming removed 1 base from V and 3 bases from J, with 6 bases in between. CDR3 length: 13 amino acids. The CDR3 bases are TGTGCCAGCTCACCACGGACAGACACTGAAGCTTTCTTT. Encoded protein: CASSPRTDTEAFF.

The J gene is TRBJ2-5, the V gene TRBV7-9, with TRBD2 matching over 7 bases. The J call is in doubt because the DNA end fits TRBJ2-7 better. CDR1 is SEHNR, CDR2 FQNEAQ, per germline (reference sequence). This CDR3 spans 14 amino acids. The chain's CDR3 is CASSLTSDTYEQYF. Written as DNA, the CDR3 is TGTGCCAGCAGCTTAACTAGCGACACCTACGAGCAGTACTTC.

This clone was observed a few times. Additional DNA sequences in this sample encode the identical CDR3. The chain combines TRBV28 with TRBJ2-1, with no clear D. From germline, CDR1 is MDHEN and CDR2 SYDVKM. This CDR3 spans 10 amino acids. The ends were cut back, 5 bases at V and 6 bases at J, with 2 bases in the middle. Here the CDR3 reads CASSSNEQFF. The CDR3 nucleotides are TGTGCCAGCAGTAGCAATGAGCAGTTCTTC.

The rearrangement uses TRBV5-6 and TRBJ2-1; 7 positions match TRBD2. CDR1 and CDR2 (germline): SGHDT, YYEEEE. CDR3 length: 17 residues. V shed 2 bases and J 4 bases; nucleotides not matched to a gene: 12. In DNA form, the CDR3 reads TGTGCCAGCAGCTTTGATGTTGGCGGGAGCTTGTACAATGAGCAGTTCTTC. Protein product: CASSFDVGGSLYNEQFF.

The genes are TRBV4-2 and TRBJ2-7; D uncertain. With 3 bases removed from V and 5 bases from J, the gap between germline ends came to 8 bases. The V gene's germline CDR1 is LGHNA and CDR2 YNFKEQ. The CDR3 covers 12 residues. CDR3 DNA: TGTGCCAGCAGCCACAAGACGGACGAGCAGTACTTC. It yields the protein CASSHKTDEQYF.

The chain employs TRBV5-5 and TRBJ1-1, with D unresolved. Looked up from germline, CDR1 is SGHKS and CDR2 is YYEKEE (reference sequence). Trimming shortened V by 0 bases and J by 4 bases, and 10 bases separated the two germline ends. The CDR3 is made up of 14 amino acids. The CDR3 reads CASSLVPTTTEAFF. The CDR3 coding sequence is TGTGCCAGCAGCTTGGTCCCTACTACCACTGAAGCTTTCTTT.

This clone was observed a few times. The chain couples TRBV27 to TRBJ2-3; D tentatively fits TRBD1 or TRBD2 (6 bases each). Trimming left V 4 bases short and J 2 bases short, with 13 bases between. This CDR3 contains 15 residues. Germline loops: CDR1 MNHEY, CDR2 SMNVEV (reference sequence). DNA for the CDR3: TGTGCCAGCAGTTCGACGGGGGCCCCCACAGATACGCAGTATTTT. It specifies CASSSTGAPTDTQYF.

J is TRBJ2-2 and V is TRBV11-2; 7 nucleotides agree with TRBD2. The length of the CDR3 is 16 residues. V lost 1 base, J lost 0 bases, and 2 bases stayed unmatched. The V gene's germline CDR1 is SGHAT and CDR2 FQNNGV. Here the CDR3 reads CASSLALAPNTGELFF. The DNA for the CDR3 is TGTGCCAGCAGCTTAGCACTAGCGCCGAACACCGGGGAGCTGTTTTTT.

Turning to this clone: Other DNA sequences in this specimen translate into the identical CDR3. The V gene is TRBV6-5, the J gene TRBJ2-7; TRBD2 is a possible D gene (6 bases). V lost 0 bases, J lost 7 bases, and 13 bases lay in between. The CDR3 spans 14 residues. Looked up from germline, CDR1 is MNHEY and CDR2 is SVGAGI. CDR3 sequence (DNA): TGTGCCAGCAGTTACTCCGGGACCCGGGGGGAGCAGTACTTC. Its translation is CASSYSGTRGEQYF.

This clone was picked up many times. Other DNA sequences from this sample encode an identical CDR3 as well. The gene calls are TRBV5-4 and TRBJ1-1; no clear D. CDR1 SGHNT and CDR2 YYREEE come from the germline V gene (reference sequence). The germline V and J ends were trimmed by 1 base and 1 base, with 8 bases remaining between them. This CDR3 has 14 residues. Written as DNA, the CDR3 is TGTGCCAGCAGCTTGACACAGACGAACACTGAAGCTTTCTTT. Protein: CASSLTQTNTEAFF. The whole variable domain, filled in from reference TRBV5-4 and TRBJ1-1, reads ETGVTQSPTHLIKTRGQQVTLRCSSQSGHNTVSWYQQALGQGPQFIFQYYREEENGRGNFPPRFSGLQFPNYSSELNVNALELDDSALYLCASSLTQTNTEAFFGQGTRLTVV.

The chain employs TRBV5-1 and TRBJ2-1; possibly TRBD1 or TRBD2 for D (6 bases each). From germline, CDR1 is SGHRS and CDR2 YFSETQ. The V end was cut by 4 bases, the J end by 4 bases, with 18 bases between. The CDR3 has 16 residues. This CDR3 is CASSPVGGTLYNEQFF. As DNA, the CDR3 is TGCGCCAGCAGCCCGGTTGGCGGGACATTATACAATGAGCAGTTCTTC. Using reference TRBV5-1 and TRBJ2-1 for the parts outside the CDR3, the full variable domain is KAGVTQTPRYLIKTRGQQVTLSCSPISGHRSVSWYQQTPGQGLQFLFEYFSETQRNKGNFPGRFSGRQFSNSRSEMNVSTLELGDSALYLCASSPVGGTLYNEQFFGPGTRLTVL.

This rearrangement joins TRBV19 to TRBJ1-2; D might be TRBD1 (5 bases). Looked up from germline, CDR1 is LNHDA and CDR2 is SQIVND (reference sequence). The V end lost 5 bases, the J end lost 2 bases, and 18 bases lay between the germline ends. The CDR3 spans 16 residues. Here the CDR3 reads CASSEAGREGNYGYTF. Written as DNA, the CDR3 is TGTGCCAGTAGTGAAGCGGGACGAGAAGGCAACTATGGCTACACCTTC.

This clone has only one observation. The rearrangement uses TRBV27 and TRBJ2-3, with D unclear. There are 14 residues in the CDR3. The ends were cut back, 3 bases at V and 0 bases at J, with 7 bases in the middle. Germline CDR1 is MNHEY and CDR2 is SMNVEV (reference sequence). The chain's CDR3 is CASSFATSTDTQYF. The CDR3 DNA reads as TGTGCCAGCAGTTTCGCGACTAGCACAGATACGCAGTATTTT.

Of note for this clone: A read error may explain this, as a much larger clone is one base away. The chain employs TRBV30 and TRBJ2-3; D is possibly TRBD1 (5 bases). The CDR3 totals 15 residues. CDR1 GTSNPN and CDR2 SVGIG come from the germline V gene (reference sequence). CDR3 bases: TGTGCCTGGGGTGTGAGTCGGACATTCACAGATACGCAGTATTTT. Translating gives CAWGVSRTFTDTQYF.

The chain carries TRBV11-3 and TRBJ2-3; D uncertain. Germline V CDR1 and CDR2: SGHNT, YENEEA. The CDR3 is 15 residues long. Trimming pared 1 base from V and 0 bases from J, leaving 8 bases between. In DNA form, the CDR3 reads TGTGCCAGCAGCTTAGGTATACATAGCACAGATACGCAGTATTTT. This encodes CASSLGIHSTDTQYF.